The TCR beta chain under discussion was sequenced for a study of read filtering for tumor transcriptome and immune sequencing. From about 400 ng of RNA, a library with molecular barcoded alpha/delta and beta/gamma adaptors was made. Using its own MiXCR run on the reads, TCRdb lists one record per CDR3 protein. The profile shows approximately 150,000 distinct CDR3 sequences, less than 15% of them singletons. With 3 bases removed from V and 5 bases from J, the gap between germline ends came to 19 bases. Germline V gives CDR1 SQVTM, CDR2 ANQGSEA. The length of the CDR3 is 15 residues. This clonotype has at least ten counts.

The sequence was collected from a donor aged 40 or older with multiple myeloma. Specimen: a population of CD138-negative cells sorted from bone marrow. V gene TRBV29-1 combines with J gene TRBJ1-1; D unresolved. The DNA of the CDR3 is TGCAGCGTTGATAGGGCCCGCTTGACGGGGACTGAAGCTTTCTTT. Protein product: CSVDRARLTGTEAFF.